Shown below are 17 T cell receptor beta chains from a single sample sequenced in a study of cytomegalovirus exposure and HLA in healthy donors. This PCR relied on a set of 60 Vbeta primers and 13 Jbeta primers. This table comes from immunoSEQ multiplex PCR, and its TCRdb copy is limited to in-frame clones, with some not included. The sample contains roughly 170,000 clones, more than 65% of which appear only once. The sequencing input was PBMCs. These receptors were taken from a woman aged 25 to 45 in good health and CMV-seronegative.

The rearrangement uses TRBV6-6 and TRBJ2-7; no clear D. The germline gives CDR1 MNHNY, CDR2 SVGAGI (reference sequence). The CDR3 has 15 residues. Trimming stripped 3 bases from V and 3 bases from J, with 15 bases between. The CDR3 sequence is CASSYRQWALYEQYF. As DNA, the CDR3 is TGTGCCAGCAGTTATCGTCAGTGGGCACTCTACGAGCAGTACTTC.

This clone was detected only a few times. One end of the junction does not line up with germline, which may come from a read error. The chain joins TRBV5-1 to TRBJ2-5, with 7 nucleotides matching TRBD1. This CDR3 has 14 amino acids. From germline, CDR1 is SGHRS and CDR2 YFSETQ. The CDR3 sequence is CASSLTGHQETQYF. The CDR3, as DNA: TGCGCAAGCAGCTTGACAGGGCACCAAGAGACCCAGTACTTC.

This sequence joins TRBV5-1 and TRBJ2-5, with TRBD2 identical over 8 bases. V lost 6 bases, J lost 2 bases, and 9 bases stayed unmatched. Germline V gene lookup returns CDR1 SGHRS and CDR2 YFSETQ. CDR3 length: 15 residues. The CDR3 loop reads CASTPSGGGQETQYF. The DNA of the CDR3 is TGCGCCAGCACCCCATCCGGGGGGGGTCAAGAGACCCAGTACTTC. The variable domain in full, with the rest retrieved from reference TRBV5-1 and TRBJ2-5, is KAGVTQTPRYLIKTRGQQVTLSCSPISGHRSVSWYQQTPGQGLQFLFEYFSETQRNKGNFPGRFSGRQFSNSRSEMNVSTLELGDSALYLCASTPSGGGQETQYFGPGTRLLVL.

This chain links TRBV25-1 with TRBJ1-1, with TRBD1 as a possible D gene (6 bases). This CDR3 has 15 amino acids. The ends were cut back, 1 base at V and 0 bases at J, with 9 bases in the middle. Germline CDR1 reads MGHDK; CDR2 reads SYGVNS. This chain's CDR3 is CASSEFSGVNTEAFF. The CDR3 DNA follows: TGTGCCAGCAGTGAATTTTCAGGGGTGAACACTGAAGCTTTCTTT. Variable domain in full (rest from reference TRBV25-1 and TRBJ1-1): EADIYQTPRYLVIGTGKKITLECSQTMGHDKMYWYQQDPGMELHLIHYSYGVNSTEKGDLSSESTVSRIRTEHFPLTLESARPSHTSQYLCASSEFSGVNTEAFFGQGTRLTVV.

This rearrangement joins TRBV30 to TRBJ1-5; D unclear. The germline V gene encodes CDR1 GTSNPN and CDR2 SVGIG (reference sequence). The CDR3 contains 15 residues. The V end was cut by 1 base, the J end by 3 bases, with 13 bases between. This chain's CDR3 is CAWSGSGGHNQPQHF. CDR3 sequence (DNA): TGTGCCTGGAGTGGTTCGGGAGGGCACAATCAGCCCCAGCATTTT.

This clone was counted a single time. V and J are TRBV5-4 and TRBJ2-1; 8 bases fit TRBD2. The CDR3 totals 15 residues. Looked up from germline, CDR1 is SGHNT and CDR2 is YYREEE (reference sequence). The junction had 7 bases not matched to a gene; V was cut back by 4 bases and J by 4 bases. The CDR3 is CASSPGGRGYNEQFF. CDR3 DNA: TGTGCCAGCAGCCCGGGGGGGCGGGGTTACAATGAGCAGTTCTTC.

The chain couples TRBV7-9 to TRBJ2-7, with 14 bases lining up with TRBD2. The germline V gene encodes CDR1 SEHNR and CDR2 FQNEAQ (reference sequence). The CDR3 has 15 residues. Losses at the gene ends were 5 bases for V and 5 bases for J; bases not matched to a gene: 5. This CDR3 is CASSPRTSGGNEQYF. CDR3 DNA sequence: TGTGCCAGCAGCCCACGGACTAGCGGGGGGAACGAGCAGTACTTC.

The gene calls are TRBV19 and TRBJ1-3, with TRBD1 identical over 8 bases. Germline V gene sequence: CDR1 LNHDA, CDR2 SQIVND (reference sequence). The CDR3 sequence is 15 residues long. Trimming took 7 bases from V and 7 from J; bases not matched to a gene: 12. The CDR3 DNA reads TGTGCCAGTACCGCCTTGGACAGGGAAGGGAACACCATATATTTT. Its protein product is CASTALDREGNTIYF.

The chain carries TRBV27 and TRBJ1-5, with D hard to call. Trimming removed 5 bases at V and 2 bases at J, with 10 bases between. The CDR3 runs 14 residues. From germline, CDR1 is MNHEY and CDR2 SMNVEV (reference sequence). In nucleotides, the CDR3 is TGTGCCAGCAGTCGCCCCGGGGGCAATCAGCCCCAGCATTTT. It translates to CASSRPGGNQPQHF.

The chain recombines TRBV30 with TRBJ2-2; possible D gene TRBD2, 5 bases. The CDR3 runs 13 residues. Germline loops: CDR1 GTSNPN, CDR2 SVGIG (reference sequence). Trimming left V 0 bases short and J 6 bases short, with 8 bases between. CDR3: CAWSVAGAGELFF. CDR3 nucleotide sequence: TGTGCCTGGAGTGTAGCCGGGGCCGGGGAGCTGTTTTTT.

This chain joins TRBV27 and TRBJ1-2; the D gene is possibly TRBD1 (6 bases). The V gene lost 6 bases and the J gene lost 8 bases, with 13 bases spanning the gap. In germline, CDR1 is MNHEY, CDR2 SMNVEV (reference sequence). The CDR3 extends over 12 amino acids. Here the CDR3 DNA reads TGTGCCAGCAGGGCAGGGGCTTGGGGCTACACCTTC. It encodes CASRAGAWGYTF.

The gene calls are TRBV6-1 and TRBJ2-5, with D perhaps matching TRBD1 (5 bases). Per the germline V gene, CDR1 is MNHNS and CDR2 is SASEGT. V lost 7 bases and J lost 5, with 17 bases in between. The CDR3 length is 14 residues. The chain's CDR3 is CASTERGRAETQYF. The CDR3 DNA reads as TGTGCCAGCACCGAACGTGGCAGGGCGGAGACCCAGTACTTC.

In DNA, the CDR3 is TGTGCCAGCAGCGTAGAACCGGGAACTGAAGCTTTCTTT. This gives the protein CASSVEPGTEAFF. V is TRBV9 and J is TRBJ1-1; D not certain. Germline-derived CDR1 and CDR2 are SGDLS and YYNGEE. This CDR3 has 13 amino acids. Trimming removed 0 bases from V and 5 bases from J, with 8 bases in between. The complete variable domain, with remaining parts taken from reference TRBV9 and TRBJ1-1, reads DSGVTQTPKHLITATGQRVTLRCSPRSGDLSVYWYQQSLDQGLQFLIQYYNGEERAKGNILERFSAQQFPDLHSELNLSSLELGDSALYFCASSVEPGTEAFFGQGTRLTVV.

The chain has TRBV4-1 and TRBJ1-6, with 7 nucleotides matching TRBD1. The length of the CDR3 is 16 residues. The germline V gene encodes CDR1 MGHRA and CDR2 YSYEKL. V lost 1 base and J lost 6; bases outside the gene matches: 6. The CDR3: CASSQGGGVRNSPLHF. For the CDR3, the DNA is TGCGCCAGCAGCCAAGGAGGGGGCGTCCGTAATTCACCCCTCCACTTT.

The V and J genes are TRBV29-1 and TRBJ2-2; 13 positions agree with TRBD2. The CDR3 loop spans 15 amino acids. The V gene's germline CDR1 is SQVTM and CDR2 ANQGSEA. Trimming cost V 6 bases and J 4 bases; bases outside gene matches: 5. CDR3 loop: CSVETSGRATGELFF. The CDR3, as DNA: TGCAGCGTCGAAACTAGCGGGAGGGCCACCGGGGAGCTGTTTTTT.

This chain joins TRBV5-1 and TRBJ1-4; 7 nucleotides match TRBD1. In germline, CDR1 is SGHRS, CDR2 YFSETQ. This CDR3 is 14 amino acids long. V dropped 3 bases and J dropped 8; count of bases not matched to a gene: 7. The CDR3 protein is CASSYATGKEKLFF. The CDR3 coding sequence is TGCGCCAGCAGCTACGCGACAGGGAAGGAAAAACTGTTTTTT.

The rearrangement links TRBV28 to TRBJ1-5; TRBD1 aligns across 9 bases. CDR3 length equals 14 residues. Germline V lookup: CDR1 MDHEN, CDR2 SYDVKM. The V gene end was trimmed by 5 bases and the J gene end by 4 bases; junction bases not matched to a gene: 3. The CDR3 DNA follows: TGTGCCAGCAGTGGGACAGGGTGGAATCAGCCCCAGCATTTT. It encodes CASSGTGWNQPQHF. Variable domain in full (rest from reference TRBV28 and TRBJ1-5): DVKVTQSSRYLVKRTGEKVFLECVQDMDHENMFWYRQDPGLGLRLIYFSYDVKMKEKGDIPEGYSVSREKKERFSLILESASTNQTSMYLCASSGTGWNQPQHFGDGTRLSIL.